A selection of T cell receptor beta chains follows, all from one sample in a study of beta chain features in type 1 diabetes. Profiling relied on immunoSEQ multiplex PCR, and the TCRdb table lists in-frame clones only, not all of them. The table includes around 340,000 clones, around 20% detected once. Material: naive CD4+ T cells from blood. All receptors derive from a woman in her late teens or twenties in good health. CDR3s include the opening cysteine and the closing phenylalanine or tryptophan. The D gene is left open where the match is weak. Size is stated for part of the rows, as once, few or many counts, or as a class when the clone is expanded.

v_gene	d_gene	j_gene	abundance	CDR3aa	CDR3nt
TRBV5-6	TRBD2	TRBJ2-1	NA	CASSTSGRGLSYNEQFF	TGTGCCAGCAGCACTAGCGGGAGGGGACTTTCCTACAATGAGCAGTTCTTC
TRBV28	TRBD1	TRBJ1-4	once	CASSFVGQGEKLFF	TGTGCCAGCAGTTTTGTGGGACAGGGTGAGAAACTGTTTTTT
TRBV9	TRBD2	TRBJ2-1	NA	CASSSTSGASYNEQFF	TGTGCCAGCAGCTCGACTAGCGGAGCCTCCTACAATGAGCAGTTCTTC
TRBV4-1	NA	TRBJ1-5	few	CASSQAGAEGNQPQHF	TGCGCCAGCAGCCAAGCAGGGGCAGAAGGCAATCAGCCCCAGCATTTT
TRBV30	NA	TRBJ2-7	few	CAWSANREQYF	TGTGCCTGGAGTGCAAACAGGGAGCAGTACTTC
TRBV5-4	NA	TRBJ2-3	few	CASSLATSTDTQYF	TGTGCCAGCAGCTTGGCTACTAGCACAGATACGCAGTATTTT
TRBV25-1	TRBD1	TRBJ2-5	few	CASSESGTGRETQYF	TGTGCCAGCAGTGAGTCCGGGACAGGGAGGGAGACCCAGTACTTC
TRBV7-9	TRBD2	TRBJ2-3	NA	CASSSSPGLAGGDTQYF	TGTGCCAGCAGCTCTTCCCCCGGACTAGCGGGAGGAGATACGCAGTATTTT
TRBV12-5	TRBD1	TRBJ1-1	few	CASGLGEGARMNTEAFF	TGTGCTAGTGGTTTGGGCGAGGGGGCGCGAATGAACACTGAAGCTTTCTTT
TRBV30	NA	TRBJ2-5	NA	CAVRGSKETQYF	TGTGCCGTCCGTGGCAGTAAAGAGACCCAGTACTTC
TRBV4-3	TRBD1	TRBJ2-3	NA	CASSQVGPGTGTDTQYF	TGCGCCAGCAGCCAAGTTGGACCGGGGACAGGGACAGATACGCAGTATTTT
TRBV5-1	NA	TRBJ1-1	few	CASSLPRNTEAFF	TGCGCCAGCAGCTTGCCCAGGAACACTGAAGCTTTCTTT
TRBV29-1	NA	TRBJ2-7	few	CSAAEDEQYF	TGCAGCGCCGCCGAGGACGAGCAGTACTTC
TRBV29-1	NA	TRBJ1-1	NA	CSVRTEVNTEAFF	TGCAGCGTTCGGACGGAGGTGAACACTGAAGCTTTCTTT
TRBV12-5	TRBD2	TRBJ2-7	NA	CASGLPLGRGLTYTSYEQYF	TGTGCTAGTGGTTTGCCCCTGGGGAGGGGTCTAACTTACACCTCCTACGAGCAGTACTTC
TRBV5-1	NA	TRBJ1-1	NA	CASSKTGTNTEAFF	TGCGCCAGCAGCAAAACAGGGACCAACACTGAAGCTTTCTTT
TRBV23-1	TRBD1	TRBJ2-7	few	CASTLGFEYRGQYF	TGCGCCAGCACCCTTGGTTTTGAATACAGGGGCCAGTACTTC
TRBV20-1	TRBD1	TRBJ1-2	few	CSARRQGGYTF	TGCAGTGCCCGTCGACAGGGAGGCTACACCTTC
TRBV27	NA	TRBJ2-2	NA	CASSLSESTGELFF	TGTGCCAGCAGTTTATCCGAGAGCACCGGGGAGCTGTTTTTT
TRBV25-1	NA	TRBJ2-7	NA	CASSDAGPGYSYEQYF	TGTGCCAGCAGTGACGCAGGTCCAGGGTACTCCTACGAGCAGTACTTC
TRBV29-1	NA	TRBJ1-1	NA	CSVGDPRSGMNTEAFF	TGCAGCGTTGGTGATCCAAGGAGCGGCATGAACACTGAAGCTTTCTTT
TRBV5-4	TRBD1	TRBJ2-2	NA	CASSPRQGQVLAGELFF	TGTGCCAGCAGCCCCCGACAGGGTCAAGTTCTTGCCGGGGAGCTGTTTTTT
TRBV7-3	NA	TRBJ2-5	few	CASSRTSSGLETQYF	TGTGCCAGCAGCCGAACGTCGAGCGGGCTAGAGACCCAGTACTTC
TRBV9	NA	TRBJ2-3	few	CASSPRGDTQYF	TGTGCCAGCAGCCCAAGGGGAGATACGCAGTATTTT
TRBV20-1	NA	TRBJ2-7	few	CSASQGYEQYF	TGCAGTGCCTCACAGGGTTACGAGCAGTACTTC
TRBV7-9	NA	TRBJ1-1	few	CASSSPLGPEAFF	TGTGCCAGCAGCTCCCCATTGGGGCCGGAAGCTTTCTTT
TRBV29-1	NA	TRBJ1-1	NA	CSVGELNTEAFF	TGCAGCGTTGGTGAGCTGAACACTGAAGCTTTCTTT
TRBV30	TRBD2	TRBJ2-7	NA	CAWSVRASGAYEQYF	TGTGCCTGGAGTGTAAGGGCTAGCGGGGCCTACGAGCAGTACTTC
TRBV15	NA	TRBJ2-3	NA	CATSSWDSPDTQYF	TGTGCCACCAGTTCCTGGGACTCCCCAGATACGCAGTATTTT
TRBV18	NA	TRBJ2-1	few	CASSPNEQTGYNEQFF	TGTGCCAGCTCACCCAACGAGCAGACGGGGTACAATGAGCAGTTCTTC
TRBV7-2	TRBD2	TRBJ2-3	NA	CASSTGTSGGTDTQYF	TGTGCCAGCAGCACCGGGACTAGCGGGGGCACAGATACGCAGTATTTT
TRBV2	NA	TRBJ2-3	NA	CASSVGTGTDTQYF	TGTGCCAGCAGTGTGGGGACTGGCACAGATACGCAGTATTTT
TRBV30	NA	TRBJ1-4	NA	CAWAPVPVQGGEKLFF	TGTGCCTGGGCCCCTGTTCCAGTACAGGGTGGCGAAAAACTGTTTTTT
TRBV7-2	NA	TRBJ2-3	NA	CASSLVGTSTDTQYF	TGTGCCAGCAGCTTGGTCGGGACTAGCACAGATACGCAGTATTTT
TRBV30	NA	TRBJ1-5	NA	CAWSVSRVGDQPQHF	TGTGCCTGGAGTGTAAGCAGGGTAGGGGATCAGCCCCAGCATTTT
TRBV9	NA	TRBJ1-4	few	CASSADKLTNEKLFF	TGTGCCAGCAGCGCTGACAAATTAACTAATGAAAAACTGTTTTTT
TRBV5-4	NA	TRBJ2-7	NA	CASSFSGRTYEQYF	TGTGCCAGCAGCTTTAGTGGGAGGACCTACGAGCAGTACTTC
TRBV25-1	NA	TRBJ1-1	NA	CASSETGKTEAFF	TGTGCCAGCAGTGAAACGGGGAAGACTGAAGCTTTCTTT
TRBV30	TRBD1	TRBJ2-1	few	CAWTPTGANYNEQFF	TGTGCCTGGACCCCGACAGGGGCGAACTACAATGAGCAGTTCTTC
TRBV7-9	TRBD2	TRBJ2-5	NA	CASSVGTSGLGETQYF	TGTGCCAGCAGCGTCGGGACTAGCGGCCTGGGGGAGACCCAGTACTTC
TRBV30	TRBD2	TRBJ2-1	NA	CAWSRSSGVYNEQFF	TGTGCCTGGAGTCGGTCTAGCGGAGTTTACAATGAGCAGTTCTTC
TRBV6-1	TRBD1	TRBJ1-5	NA	CASSAWDRSNQPQHF	TGTGCCAGCAGTGCGTGGGACAGGAGCAATCAGCCCCAGCATTTT
TRBV6-5	NA	TRBJ1-1	few	CASSYNREAFF	TGTGCCAGCAGTTACAACAGAGAAGCTTTCTTT
TRBV19	NA	TRBJ2-2	few	CASSTPGKLAGELFF	TGTGCCAGTAGTACCCCAGGGAAATTGGCCGGGGAGCTGTTTTTT
TRBV6-4	TRBD1	TRBJ1-5	NA	CASSVDRAQPQHF	TGTGCCAGCAGTGTCGACAGGGCTCAGCCCCAGCATTTT
TRBV9	TRBD2	TRBJ2-1	NA	CASSVTSGGHNEQFF	TGTGCCAGCAGCGTCACTAGCGGGGGTCACAATGAGCAGTTCTTC
TRBV15	NA	TRBJ2-5	NA	CATSRPPGTQYF	TGTGCCACCAGCAGACCACCGGGGACCCAGTACTTC
TRBV4-2	NA	TRBJ2-2	few	CASSQGGRSDTGELFF	TGTGCCAGCAGCCAAGGAGGTCGGTCGGACACCGGGGAGCTGTTTTTT
TRBV7-2	NA	TRBJ2-7	NA	CASSLAPGTYEQYF	TGTGCCAGCAGCTTAGCCCCGGGGACCTACGAGCAGTACTTC
TRBV29-1	NA	TRBJ2-5	NA	CSVAGGTETQYF	TGCAGCGTTGCGGGTGGCACGGAGACCCAGTACTTC
TRBV18	TRBD1	TRBJ2-7	few	CASSPLRDSDYHEQYF	TGTGCCAGCTCACCACTCCGGGACAGCGACTACCACGAGCAGTACTTC
TRBV21-1	NA	TRBJ2-7	NA	CASSNQVTYEQYF	TGTGCCAGCAGCAACCAGGTAACCTACGAGCAGTACTTC
TRBV30	NA	TRBJ1-1	few	CAWSVWQGEAFF	TGTGCCTGGAGTGTGTGGCAGGGTGAAGCTTTCTTT
TRBV7-9	TRBD2	TRBJ2-3	few	CASSLRETSGAQKTQYF	TGTGCCAGCAGCTTAAGGGAGACTAGCGGGGCACAGAAGACGCAGTATTTT
TRBV4-1	NA	TRBJ2-1	few	CASSQVVLGNEQFF	TGCGCCAGCAGCCAAGTCGTACTAGGAAATGAGCAGTTCTTC